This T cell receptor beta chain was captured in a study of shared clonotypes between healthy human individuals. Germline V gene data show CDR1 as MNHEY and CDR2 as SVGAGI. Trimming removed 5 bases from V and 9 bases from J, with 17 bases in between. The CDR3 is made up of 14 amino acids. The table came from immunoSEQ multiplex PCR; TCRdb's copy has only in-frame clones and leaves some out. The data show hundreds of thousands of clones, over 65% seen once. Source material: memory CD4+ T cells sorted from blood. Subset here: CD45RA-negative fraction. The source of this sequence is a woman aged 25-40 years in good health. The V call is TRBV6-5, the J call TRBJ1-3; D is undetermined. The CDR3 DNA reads TGTGCCAGCAGTAAGAGTCGGAGTGCGGCCACCATATATTTT. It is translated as CASSKSRSAATIYF.